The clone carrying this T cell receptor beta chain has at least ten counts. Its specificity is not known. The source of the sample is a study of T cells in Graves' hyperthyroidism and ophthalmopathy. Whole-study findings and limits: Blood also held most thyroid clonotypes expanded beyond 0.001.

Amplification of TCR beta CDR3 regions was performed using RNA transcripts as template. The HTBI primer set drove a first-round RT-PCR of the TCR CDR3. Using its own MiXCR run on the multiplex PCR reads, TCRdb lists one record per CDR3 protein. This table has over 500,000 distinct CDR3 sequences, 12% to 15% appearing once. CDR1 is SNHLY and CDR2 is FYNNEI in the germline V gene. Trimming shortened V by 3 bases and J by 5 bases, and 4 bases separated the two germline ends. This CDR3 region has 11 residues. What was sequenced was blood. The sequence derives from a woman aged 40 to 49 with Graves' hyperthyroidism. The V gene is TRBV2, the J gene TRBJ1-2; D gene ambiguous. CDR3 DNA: TGTGCCAGCAGTGAGGAGTATGGCTACACCTTC. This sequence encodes CASSEEYGYTF. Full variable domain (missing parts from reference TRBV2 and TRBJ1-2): EPEVTQTPSHQVTQMGQEVILRCVPISNHLYFYWYRQILGQKVEFLVSFYNNEISEKSEIFDDQFSVERPDGSNFTLKIRSTKLEDSAMYFCASSEEYGYTFGSGTRLTVV.